The 26 T cell receptor beta chains listed next were all sequenced from one sample in a study of Graves' ophthalmopathy and Graves' hyperthyroidism. Amplified material comprised TCR beta CDR3 regions derived from RNA transcripts. HTBI primers were employed in first-round RT-PCR, then a second-round multiplex PCR followed. TCRdb used MiXCR to reprocess the multiplex PCR reads, holding one entry per CDR3 protein. The sample lists around 670,000 distinct CDR3 sequences, 35% to 50% occurring once. Sequenced material: peripheral blood. The source of these receptors is an adult man with Graves' ophthalmopathy.

This clonotype has only a few counts. The CDR3 loop reads CASSISGQVNTEAFF. CDR3 sequence (DNA): TGTGCCAGTAGTATATCCGGACAGGTGAACACTGAAGCTTTCTTT. This chain joins TRBV19 and TRBJ1-1, with TRBD1 matching over 7 bases. Germline CDR1 LNHDA, CDR2 SQIVND (reference sequence). This CDR3 is built from 15 residues. V lost 2 bases to trimming and J lost 0 bases; unmatched junction nucleotides: 3.

This chain links TRBV20-1 with TRBJ2-5, with no clear D. The CDR3 is 14 amino acids. Germline V gives CDR1 DFQATT, CDR2 SNEGSKA (reference sequence). The germline V and J ends were trimmed by 0 bases and 7 bases, with 15 bases remaining between them. The CDR3 DNA follows: TGCAGTGCTAGAGATCCTGGCGGTGGCGCGACCCAGTACTTC. This gives the protein CSARDPGGGATQYF.

The rearrangement links TRBV7-9 to TRBJ2-7; D perhaps matches TRBD1 (5 bases). Germline-derived CDR1 and CDR2 are SEHNR and FQNEAQ (reference sequence). V was clipped by 1 base and J by 0 bases, with 13 bases between them. This CDR3 is 16 amino acids long. The CDR3 DNA reads TGTGCCAGCAGCTTAGGAGACAGTTACAGCTCCTACGAGCAGTACTTC. Residues: CASSLGDSYSSYEQYF.

A remark on this clonotype: A read error is possible here, since a much larger clone lies one base away. The chain recombines TRBV7-9 with TRBJ1-1; tentative D call: TRBD1 (5 bases). The CDR3 spans 14 residues. Trimming cost V 7 bases and J 5 bases, with 17 bases left between them. Germline V gene sequence: CDR1 SEHNR, CDR2 FQNEAQ (reference sequence). The CDR3 loop is CASTPGTGWTEAFF. The CDR3 coding sequence is TGTGCCAGCACCCCGGGGACGGGCTGGACTGAAGCTTTCTTT.

V and J are TRBV15 and TRBJ2-7; D not resolved. The CDR3 is made up of 12 amino acids. V was clipped by 7 bases and J by 8 bases, with 15 bases between them. The germline gives CDR1 LNHNV, CDR2 YYDKDF (reference sequence). The CDR3 coding sequence is TGTGCCACCACCAAGGGCGGAGTGCAGCAGTACTTC. Translating it yields CATTKGGVQQYF. The entire variable domain, with the rest obtained from reference TRBV15 and TRBJ2-7, is as follows: DAMVIQNPRYQVTQFGKPVTLSCSQTLNHNVMYWYQQKSSQAPKLLFHYYDKDFNNEADTPDNFQSRRPNTSFCFLDIRSPGLGDTAMYLCATTKGGVQQYFGPGTRLTVT.

The V call is TRBV20-1, the J call TRBJ1-6, with D perhaps TRBD1 (6 bases). The CDR3 consists of 14 residues. V was pared by 3 bases and J by 1 base, with 7 bases between. Germline CDR1 DFQATT, CDR2 SNEGSKA (reference sequence). The CDR3 DNA reads TGCAGTGCTAGCGGACAGTCCTATAATTCACCCCTCCACTTT. Amino acids: CSASGQSYNSPLHF.

This clonotype was detected ten times or more. CDR3 sequence (DNA): TGTGCCAGCAGCTTGGTGAGGGAGGAGACCCAGTACTTC. Its translation is CASSLVREETQYF. The chain employs TRBV7-2 and TRBJ2-5; tentative D call: TRBD2 (5 bases). Per the germline V gene, CDR1 is SGHTA and CDR2 is FQGNSA. The CDR3 runs 13 residues. V was trimmed by 3 bases and J by 5 bases, leaving 10 bases between them.

This clonotype has at least ten counts. The chain recombines TRBV12-3 or TRBV12-4 with TRBJ1-6, with TRBD1 matching 8 bases. CDR3 size: 14 residues. V trimming: 5 bases; J trimming: 5 bases; junction bases outside the gene matches: 2. The chain's CDR3 is CASSETGDNSPLHF. CDR3 DNA: TGTGCCAGCAGTGAGACAGGGGATAATTCACCCCTCCACTTT.

The CDR3 loop reads CASRRSSGANVLTF. The CDR3 DNA reads as TGTGCCAGCAGGAGGAGCTCTGGGGCCAACGTCCTGACTTTC. The chain is built from TRBV7-9 and TRBJ2-6; D is unclear. V was pared by 6 bases and J by 0 bases, with 6 bases between. Germline lookup yields CDR1 SEHNR and CDR2 FQNEAQ (reference sequence). The CDR3 runs 14 residues. The variable domain in full, with the rest retrieved from reference TRBV7-9 and TRBJ2-6, is DTGVSQNPRHKITKRGQNVTFRCDPISEHNRLYWYRQTLGQGPEFLTYFQNEAQLEKSRLLSDRFSAERPKGSFSTLEIQRTEQGDSAMYLCASRRSSGANVLTFGAGSRLTVL.

Notes on this clonotype: A read error may account for a junction end that differs from germline. This chain links TRBV25-1 with TRBJ2-2; D is perhaps TRBD1 (6 bases). Germline CDR1 reads MGHDK; CDR2 reads SYGVNS. There are 20 residues in the CDR3. CDR3 DNA sequence: TGTGCCACCAGTGATACCCGGGCCAGGGGCTTCGCGTCGGACACCGGGGAGCTGTTTTTT. This gives the protein CATSDTRARGFASDTGELFF.

The chain recombines TRBV7-3 with TRBJ1-2; D is possibly TRBD1 (5 bases). The CDR3 runs to 15 residues. Germline CDR1 reads SGHTA; CDR2 reads FQGTGA. V dropped 11 bases and J dropped 5 bases, with 24 bases sitting between them. This CDR3 reads CAWIPAGGRLYGYTF. The CDR3 nucleotides are TGTGCCTGGATCCCCGCCGGGGGGAGGCTGTATGGCTACACCTTC.

The chain has TRBV30 and TRBJ1-1; tentatively, D is TRBD1 (5 bases). Trimming took 0 bases from V and 9 from J, leaving 8 bases between them. This CDR3 has 11 amino acids. Germline V lookup: CDR1 GTSNPN, CDR2 SVGIG (reference sequence). CDR3 nucleotide sequence: TGTGCCTGGAGTGTTTCGGGGCAAGCTTTCTTT. Its protein product is CAWSVSGQAFF.

This sequence joins TRBV2 and TRBJ2-2, with D possibly being TRBD1 (5 bases). V lost 2 bases and J lost 1, with 8 bases in between. The CDR3 is made up of 15 amino acids. Germline CDR1 and CDR2: SNHLY and FYNNEI. Written as DNA, the CDR3 is TGTGCCAGCAGTGAATACAGGAGGAACACCGGGGAGCTGTTTTTT. It translates to CASSEYRRNTGELFF.

J is TRBJ2-5 and V is TRBV29-1, with D maybe TRBD2 (6 bases). This CDR3 has 13 amino acids. The ends were cut back, 5 bases at V and 4 bases at J, with 14 bases in the middle. CDR1 is SQVTM, CDR2 ANQGSEA, per germline. The CDR3, as DNA: TGCAGCGTTCGACTAGGCCTCAGAGAGACCCAGTACTTC. Protein product: CSVRLGLRETQYF.

The genes are TRBV5-8 and TRBJ1-5, with D possibly being TRBD1 (6 bases). V lost 5 bases and J lost 0, with 15 bases in between. This CDR3 has 16 residues. Germline V gives CDR1 SGHTS, CDR2 YDEGEE. CDR3 loop: CASSSSTGVSNQPQHF. CDR3 in DNA: TGTGCCAGCAGTTCGTCGACAGGAGTTAGCAATCAGCCCCAGCATTTT.

This clonotype turned up a few times. The rearrangement uses TRBV7-2 and TRBJ2-5, with D hard to call. V dropped 3 bases and J dropped 2 bases, with 7 bases sitting between them. Per germline, CDR1 SGHTA and CDR2 FQGNSA. The CDR3 runs to 13 residues. The CDR3 loop reads CASSFSIQETQYF. CDR3 coding DNA: TGTGCCAGCAGCTTCTCCATTCAAGAGACCCAGTACTTC.

This clonotype appeared many times. The CDR3 sequence is CAIRGLYGYTF. The CDR3 DNA reads as TGTGCCATTCGGGGGCTTTATGGCTACACCTTC. The chain joins TRBV2 to TRBJ1-2; the D gene is possibly TRBD1 (6 bases). CDR1 and CDR2 (germline): SNHLY, FYNNEI. This CDR3 has 11 residues. V lost 10 bases and J lost 5, with 11 bases in between.

This clonotype was seen a single time. This rearrangement joins TRBV19 to TRBJ2-3, with 14 bases matching TRBD2. After removal of 3 bases from V and 0 bases from J, the junction contained 5 bases not matched to a gene. Germline CDR1 and CDR2: LNHDA and SQIVND (reference sequence). The CDR3 is 18 amino acids. The CDR3 reads CASSIPGLAGASTDTQYF. CDR3 sequence (DNA): TGTGCCAGTAGTATCCCGGGACTAGCGGGGGCTAGCACAGATACGCAGTATTTT.

V and J are TRBV2 and TRBJ2-5, with 8 bases that match TRBD1. Germline assignment: CDR1 SNHLY and CDR2 FYNNEI. This CDR3 has 14 residues. V shed 4 bases, J shed 4 bases, and the junction held 5 bases outside the gene matches. The CDR3 sequence: CASSVDRESETQYF. Here the CDR3 DNA reads TGTGCCAGCAGTGTGGACAGGGAATCAGAGACCCAGTACTTC. Using reference TRBV2 and TRBJ2-5 for the parts outside the CDR3, the full variable domain is EPEVTQTPSHQVTQMGQEVILRCVPISNHLYFYWYRQILGQKVEFLVSFYNNEISEKSEIFDDQFSVERPDGSNFTLKIRSTKLEDSAMYFCASSVDRESETQYFGPGTRLLVL.

The rearrangement joins TRBV29-1 to TRBJ2-6; D gene uncertain. CDR1 SQVTM and CDR2 ANQGSEA come from the germline V gene. The length of the CDR3 is 13 residues. Trimming took 5 bases from V and 4 from J, leaving 9 bases between them. This CDR3 is CSVKRPGANVLTF. As DNA, the CDR3 is TGCAGCGTTAAAAGGCCAGGGGCCAACGTCCTGACTTTC.

Many counts were recorded for this clonotype. The CDR3 DNA follows: TGTGCCATCAGAGCCGACAATTCTCGAGCTGGAAACACCATATATTTT. Translated, it gives CAIRADNSRAGNTIYF. The rearrangement links TRBV10-3 to TRBJ1-3; D is undetermined. From germline, CDR1 is ENHRY and CDR2 SYGVKD. V dropped 6 bases and J dropped 2 bases, with 17 bases sitting between them. The CDR3 is 16 amino acids.

This clonotype has at least ten counts. The V and J genes are TRBV7-9 and TRBJ1-1; no firm D call. Germline V gene sequence: CDR1 SEHNR, CDR2 FQNEAQ (reference sequence). The V and J ends lost 5 bases and 0 bases respectively, with 13 bases between them. This CDR3 spans 15 amino acids. In nucleotides, the CDR3 is TGTGCCAGCAGCAGTAGACGCGGGATGAACACTGAAGCTTTCTTT. Its protein product is CASSSRRGMNTEAFF. Variable domain in full (rest from reference TRBV7-9 and TRBJ1-1): DTGVSQNPRHKITKRGQNVTFRCDPISEHNRLYWYRQTLGQGPEFLTYFQNEAQLEKSRLLSDRFSAERPKGSFSTLEIQRTEQGDSAMYLCASSSRRGMNTEAFFGQGTRLTVV.

This chain links TRBV7-9 with TRBJ1-4, with 8 bases fitting TRBD1. The J segment lost 0 bases and the V segment lost 5 bases, leaving 8 bases of the junction unmatched. Germline V CDR1 and CDR2: SEHNR, FQNEAQ (reference sequence). The CDR3 has 17 residues. CDR3 loop: CASSQTGEGSTNEKLFF. Here the CDR3 DNA reads TGTGCCAGCAGCCAGACAGGGGAGGGGTCAACTAATGAAAAACTGTTTTTT.

This clonotype was picked up many times. The chain couples TRBV25-1 to TRBJ2-2; 10 bases are a match to TRBD2. The germline V gene encodes CDR1 MGHDK and CDR2 SYGVNS. The CDR3 sequence is 15 residues long. The J segment lost 1 base and the V segment lost 6 bases, leaving 2 bases of the junction unmatched. CDR3 sequence reads: CASSRTSGNTGELFF. The CDR3 coding sequence is TGTGCCAGCAGCCGGACTAGCGGGAACACCGGGGAGCTGTTTTTT. The full variable domain, with the rest looked up from reference TRBV25-1 and TRBJ2-2, is EADIYQTPRYLVIGTGKKITLECSQTMGHDKMYWYQQDPGMELHLIHYSYGVNSTEKGDLSSESTVSRIRTEHFPLTLESARPSHTSQYLCASSRTSGNTGELFFGEGSRLTVL.

This clonotype occurred a few times. The chain uses TRBV3-1 and TRBJ2-7; 7 bases fit TRBD1. CDR3 length: 13 residues. The V gene end was trimmed by 6 bases and the J gene end by 5 bases; junction bases not matched to a gene: 7. Looked up from germline, CDR1 is LGHDT and CDR2 is YNNKEL (reference sequence). CDR3 sequence reads: CASRRGQLDEQYF. CDR3 nucleotides: TGTGCCAGCAGACGGGGACAGCTGGACGAGCAGTACTTC.

CDR3 region: CASSEDTANEKLFF. The CDR3 coding sequence is TGTGCCAGCAGTGAAGATACAGCTAATGAAAAACTGTTTTTT. The chain joins TRBV2 to TRBJ1-4; D ambiguous. CDR3 length: 14 amino acids. CDR1 is SNHLY and CDR2 is FYNNEI in the germline V gene. V gave up 1 base and J gave up 3 bases, with 6 bases separating them.